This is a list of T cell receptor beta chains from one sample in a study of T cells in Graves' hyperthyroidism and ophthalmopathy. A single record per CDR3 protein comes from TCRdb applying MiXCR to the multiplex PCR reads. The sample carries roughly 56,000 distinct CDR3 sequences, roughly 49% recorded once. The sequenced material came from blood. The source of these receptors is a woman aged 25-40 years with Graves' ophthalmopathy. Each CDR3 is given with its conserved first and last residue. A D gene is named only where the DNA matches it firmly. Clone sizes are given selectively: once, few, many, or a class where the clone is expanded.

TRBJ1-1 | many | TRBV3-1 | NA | TGTGCCAGCAGCCTGGGTACTGAAGCTTTCTTT | CASSLGTEAFF
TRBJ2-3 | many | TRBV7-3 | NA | TGTGCCAGCAGCCCAGGAGTGTCAGATACGCAGTATTTT | CASSPGVSDTQYF
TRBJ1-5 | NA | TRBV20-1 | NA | TGCAGTGCTCCCCCTGGGGCAGGGGAGGTTCAGCCCCAGCATTTT | CSAPPGAGEVQPQHF
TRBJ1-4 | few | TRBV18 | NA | TGTGCCAGCTCCCCCTCAAATGGGGGTAGCAATGAAAAACTGTTTTTT | CASSPSNGGSNEKLFF
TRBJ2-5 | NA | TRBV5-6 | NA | TGTGCCAGCAGGAAAGGGAACCAAGAGACCCAGTACTTC | CASRKGNQETQYF
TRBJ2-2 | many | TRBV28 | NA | TGTGCCAGCAGAACAGGACAGCTCACCGGGGAGCTGTTTTTT | CASRTGQLTGELFF
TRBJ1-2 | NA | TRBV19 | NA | TGTGCCAGTAGTACGACAGACAGATACCTCAGCCGGGGCTACACCTTC | CASSTTDRYLSRGYTF
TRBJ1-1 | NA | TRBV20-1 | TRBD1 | TGCAGTGCCCTAGACAGGGCGAGGGATGAAGCTTTCTTT | CSALDRARDEAFF
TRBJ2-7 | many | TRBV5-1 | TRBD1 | TGCGCCAGCAGCTTAGGGACAGGGGCCTACGAGCAGTACTTC | CASSLGTGAYEQYF
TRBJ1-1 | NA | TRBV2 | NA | TGTGCCAGCAGCCTCGACAGGAACACTGAAGCTTGCTTT | CASSLDRNTEACF
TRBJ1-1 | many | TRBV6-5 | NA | TGTGCCAGCAGGGACAGGAACACTGAAGCTTTCTTT | CASRDRNTEAFF
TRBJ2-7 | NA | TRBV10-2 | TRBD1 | TGCGCCAGCAGGGGCGGGACAGGGGTATTTTACGAGCAGTACTTC | CASRGGTGVFYEQYF
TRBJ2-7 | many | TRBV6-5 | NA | TGTGCCAGCAGCAACCTAGGAGCGGGCGAGCAGTACTTC | CASSNLGAGEQYF
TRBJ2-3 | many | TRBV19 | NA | TGTGCCAGTAGTATAGGAACGGGAGGCACAGATACGCAGTATTTT | CASSIGTGGTDTQYF
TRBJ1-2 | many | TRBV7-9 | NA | TGTGCCAGCAGCTCGTCGTCCGGTGGCTATGGCTACACCTTC | CASSSSSGGYGYTF
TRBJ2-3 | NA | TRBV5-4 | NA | TGTGCCAGCAGCATACAGGGCTACACAGATACGCAGTATTTT | CASSIQGYTDTQYF
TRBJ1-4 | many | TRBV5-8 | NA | TGTGCCAGCAGCTTGACAGTTGATGAAAAACTGTTTTTT | CASSLTVDEKLFF
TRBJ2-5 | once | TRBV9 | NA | TGTGCCAGCAGCGTAGAATGGGGTAGCCAAGAGACCCAGTACTTC | CASSVEWGSQETQYF
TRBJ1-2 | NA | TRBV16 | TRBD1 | TGTGCCAGCAGCCAATTAGGGACAGGGAGCTATGGCTACACCTTC | CASSQLGTGSYGYTF
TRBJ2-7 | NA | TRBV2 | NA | TGTGCCAGCATCGCAGGGGCCTACGAGCAGTACTTC | CASIAGAYEQYF
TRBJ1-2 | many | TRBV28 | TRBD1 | TGTGCCAGCAGTTATACAGGGGACGGCTACACCTTC | CASSYTGDGYTF
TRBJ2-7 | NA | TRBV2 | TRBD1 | TGTGCCAGCAGTGACCCGGGACAGCCAACCTACGAGCAGTACTTC | CASSDPGQPTYEQYF
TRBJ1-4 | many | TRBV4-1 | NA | TGCGCCAGCAGCCAACCAGGGCGCTTTAATGAAAAACTGTTTTTT | CASSQPGRFNEKLFF
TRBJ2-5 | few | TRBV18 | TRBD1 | TGTGCCAGCTCACCAGGGACAGGACAAGAGACCCAGTACTTC | CASSPGTGQETQYF
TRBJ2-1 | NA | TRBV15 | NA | TGTGCCACCAGCAGAGATTTCGGACAGCCTAATGAGCAGTTCTTC | CATSRDFGQPNEQFF
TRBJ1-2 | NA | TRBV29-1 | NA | NA | CSATGQFNTEAFFGYTF
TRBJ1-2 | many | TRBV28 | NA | TGTGCCAGCTACCCAGGGAGTTGGAACTATGGCTACACCTTC | CASYPGSWNYGYTF
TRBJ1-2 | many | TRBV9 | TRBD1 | TGTGCCAGCAGCCCCTGGACAGGGGGAGGCTATGGCTACACCTTC | CASSPWTGGGYGYTF
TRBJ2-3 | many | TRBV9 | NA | TGTGCCAGCAGCGCTAGTATTGGGGATACGCAGTATTTT | CASSASIGDTQYF
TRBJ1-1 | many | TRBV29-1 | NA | TGCAGCGTTGCCCCCCGGGGGGAGTACACTGAAGCTTTCTTT | CSVAPRGEYTEAFF
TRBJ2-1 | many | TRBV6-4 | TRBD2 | TGTGCCAGCAGTGAAAATAGCGGGATTGAGCAGTTCTTC | CASSENSGIEQFF
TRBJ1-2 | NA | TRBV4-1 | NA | TGCGCCAGCAGCGAAGATCGGCAGAGCGGAGGCTACACCTTC | CASSEDRQSGGYTF